The sequence of this TCR beta chain was determined in a study of shared clonotypes between healthy human individuals. About this clone itself: Antigen: not known.

TCRdb's copy holds only in-frame clones and misses some; the assay was immunoSEQ multiplex PCR. The sample has about 530,000 clones; about 79% are singletons. CDR3 size: 15 residues. Looked up from germline, CDR1 is SGDLS and CDR2 is YYNGEE. V gave up 0 bases and J gave up 1 base, with 8 bases separating them. Study results and caveats: Clonotype sharing levels among donors were expected to vary with sequencing depth.

The sequencing sample was made of PBMCs. The gene calls are TRBV9 and TRBJ2-1; D gene unclear. The clonotype comes from a woman aged 40-49 years in good health. Some clones in this sample may be carry-over from other donors' samples. CDR3 DNA: TGTGCCAGCAGCGTAGCCAGCGCTTCCTACAATGAGCAGTTCTTC. This sequence encodes CASSVASASYNEQFF.